The 19 T cell receptor beta chains in this list originate from one sample, sequenced in a study of type 1 and type 2 diabetes patients. The PCR template was genomic DNA. Multiplex PCR with 30 forward and 13 reverse primers amplified the TCR beta CDR3. TCRdb reprocessed the multiplex PCR reads via MiXCR and lists one record per CDR3 protein. The sample consists of 270,000 or so distinct CDR3 sequences, around 47% of them appearing once. Sequencing used peripheral blood mononuclear cells (PBMCs). These receptors were taken from a man between 18 and 35 years old with type 2 diabetes.

The chain employs TRBV28 and TRBJ2-1; D is tentatively TRBD1 or TRBD2 (5 bases each). Germline CDR1 MDHEN, CDR2 SYDVKM. The ends were cut back, 8 bases at V and 0 bases at J, with 20 bases in the middle. CDR3 length: 17 amino acids. The CDR3 protein is CASSSVRGTSSYNEQFF. For the CDR3, the DNA is TGTGCCAGCTCGAGTGTAAGAGGGACCAGCTCCTACAATGAGCAGTTCTTC.

The chain employs TRBV28 and TRBJ2-1, with 7 positions matching TRBD2. V lost 11 bases and J lost 8; bases outside the gene matches: 21. CDR3 length equals 16 residues. The V gene's germline CDR1 is MDHEN and CDR2 SYDVKM. The CDR3 region is CAHMRAGGLRFDEQFF. Here the CDR3 DNA reads TGTGCCCATATGCGAGCTGGGGGACTAAGGTTTGATGAGCAGTTCTTC.

The chain carries TRBV7-8 and TRBJ2-5; 8 positions agree with TRBD2. The V gene end was trimmed by 5 bases and the J gene end by 5 bases; junction bases not matched to a gene: 7. The CDR3 extends over 14 amino acids. From germline, CDR1 is SGHVS and CDR2 FQNEAQ. The CDR3 nucleotides are TGTGCCAGCAGCGAGCGGGAGCGGAGGGAGACCCAGTACTTC. Amino acid sequence: CASSERERRETQYF.

The chain carries TRBV7-9 and TRBJ1-1; a weak D match, TRBD1 (5 bases). The CDR3 length is 18 residues. The ends were cut back, 2 bases at V and 2 bases at J, with 21 bases in the middle. CDR1 SEHNR and CDR2 FQNEAQ come from the germline V gene (reference sequence). CDR3: CASSLIGLDRLHNTEAFF. DNA for the CDR3: TGTGCCAGCAGCTTAATAGGCCTCGACAGATTACACAACACTGAAGCTTTCTTT. The full variable domain, its missing parts supplied by reference TRBV7-9 and TRBJ1-1, is DTGVSQNPRHKITKRGQNVTFRCDPISEHNRLYWYRQTLGQGPEFLTYFQNEAQLEKSRLLSDRFSAERPKGSFSTLEIQRTEQGDSAMYLCASSLIGLDRLHNTEAFFGQGTRLTVV.

A remark on this clonotype: Since a much larger clone is just one base distant, this may be a read error. The chain uses TRBV15 and TRBJ2-5; D may be TRBD2 (5 bases). This CDR3 region has 13 residues. Germline CDR1 and CDR2: LNHNV and YYDKDF (reference sequence). The CDR3 DNA reads TGTGCCACAGCCGCAAGGGATGGGGAGACCCGGTACTTC. Translating it yields CATAARDGETRYF.

V is TRBV30 and J is TRBJ2-1, with TRBD2 matching 7 bases. The length of the CDR3 is 13 residues. Germline V gene lookup returns CDR1 GTSNPN and CDR2 SVGIG (reference sequence). Trimming removed 4 bases from V and 4 bases from J; junction bases left unmatched: 4. The CDR3: CAWKPGGYNEQFF. The CDR3 nucleotides are TGTGCCTGGAAACCGGGGGGTTACAATGAGCAGTTCTTC.

In this sample, this clonotype turned up many times. The chain links TRBV6-5 to TRBJ2-7; possibly TRBD1 for D (6 bases). CDR1 and CDR2 from the germline V gene are MNHEY and SVGAGI. The CDR3 contains 15 residues. Trimming removed 4 bases at V and 0 bases at J, with 13 bases between. The CDR3 loop reads CASSSPGDASYEQYF. The CDR3 DNA reads TGTGCCAGCAGTTCCCCAGGGGACGCCTCCTACGAGCAGTACTTC.

The gene calls are TRBV7-4 and TRBJ2-7, with 9 bases aligning to TRBD1. Germline V gene lookup returns CDR1 SGHVT and CDR2 SQSDAQ. This CDR3 is 15 amino acids long. The trim removed 6 bases at V and 5 bases at J, leaving 11 bases unmatched. CDR3 amino acids: CASSTTGTGSHEQYF. The CDR3 DNA reads TGTGCCAGCAGTACAACCGGGACAGGGAGCCACGAGCAGTACTTC.

The V and J genes are TRBV14 and TRBJ2-3, with TRBD2 matching over 9 bases. The CDR3 consists of 19 residues. The V gene's germline CDR1 is SGHDN and CDR2 FVKESK. V lost 1 base to trimming and J lost 3 bases; unmatched junction nucleotides: 14. The CDR3 loop reads CASSQVYYPAGGETDTQYF. The CDR3 DNA is TGTGCCAGCAGCCAAGTGTACTATCCGGCGGGAGGGGAAACAGATACGCAGTATTTT.

This clonotype has only a few counts. The J gene is TRBJ2-1, the V gene TRBV24-1; D may be TRBD1 (5 bases). Per the germline V gene, CDR1 is KGHDR and CDR2 is SFDVKD. V was cut by 4 bases and J by 3 bases, with 12 bases left in between. The CDR3 spans 15 residues. Written as DNA, the CDR3 is TGTGCCACCAGTGACAGGGTGTCGGTCTACAATGAGCAGTTCTTC. This encodes CATSDRVSVYNEQFF.

Comments on this clonotype: The conserved phenylalanine or tryptophan is not found at the CDR3 terminus, so this likely reflects a read error. The CDR3 loop reads CASGLAGVGEQYS. CDR3 coding DNA: TGTGCCAGCGGACTAGCGGGAGTGGGAGAGCAGTACTCC. This rearrangement joins TRBV2 to TRBJ2-7; 13 bases are a match to TRBD2. The CDR3 has 13 residues. Losses at the gene ends were 8 bases for V and 7 bases for J; bases not matched to a gene: 5. The germline V gene encodes CDR1 SNHLY and CDR2 FYNNEI.

This clonotype was counted only a few times. The chain is built from TRBV7-2 and TRBJ2-7; TRBD1 might be the D (6 bases). The ends were cut back, 5 bases at V and 4 bases at J, with 18 bases in the middle. CDR3 size: 15 residues. Germline assignment: CDR1 SGHTA and CDR2 FQGNSA. DNA for the CDR3: TGTGCCAGCAGCCCCGGGACAACAACTAGTTACGAGCAGTACTTC. This codes for CASSPGTTTSYEQYF.

CDR3 nucleotide sequence: TGTGCCACCAGCAGAGACTCTTTAACAGGGCATGAAAAACTGTTTTTT. This encodes CATSRDSLTGHEKLFF. The chain has TRBV15 and TRBJ1-4, with D possibly matching TRBD1 (6 bases). The CDR3 sequence is 16 residues long. The ends were cut back, 0 bases at V and 6 bases at J, with 14 bases in the middle. CDR1 and CDR2 from the germline V gene are LNHNV and YYDKDF (reference sequence).

The chain has TRBV6-6 and TRBJ2-1; either TRBD1 or TRBD2 may fit D (5 bases each). The CDR3 covers 14 residues. V lost 5 bases and J 6 bases, leaving 14 bases between the germline ends. Germline V gene sequence: CDR1 MNHNY, CDR2 SVGAGI (reference sequence). CDR3 nucleotide sequence: TGTGCCAGCAGTCCGGGGCTATTTGTCAATGAGCAGTTCTTC. This gives the protein CASSPGLFVNEQFF.

J is TRBJ2-1 and V is TRBV5-1; 12 bases fit TRBD2. Germline loops: CDR1 SGHRS, CDR2 YFSETQ. The CDR3 spans 15 residues. Trimming at V came to 3 bases and at J to 5 bases, leaving 3 bases not matched to a gene. CDR3 in DNA: TGCGCCAGCAGCTGGACTAGCGGGGCCAACAATGAGCAGTTCTTC. As protein: CASSWTSGANNEQFF.

The rearrangement links TRBV20-1 to TRBJ2-5, with 10 bases that match TRBD2. This CDR3 comprises 14 residues. Germline V gene lookup returns CDR1 DFQATT and CDR2 SNEGSKA (reference sequence). The junction had 7 bases not matched to a gene; V was cut back by 7 bases and J by 2 bases. The CDR3 spells CSGYSGGRQETQYF. CDR3 sequence (DNA): TGCAGTGGATATAGCGGGGGGAGGCAAGAGACCCAGTACTTC.

This clonotype has a single count. The V and J genes are TRBV14 and TRBJ2-1; either TRBD1 or TRBD2 may supply D (5 bases each). This CDR3 is 18 amino acids long. Trimming shortened V by 1 base and J by 2 bases, and 18 bases separated the two germline ends. The germline V gene has CDR1 SGHDN and CDR2 FVKESK. CDR3 DNA sequence: TGTGCCAGCAGCCAAGCTTTAGGGGCTAGGGGACCCTACAATGAGCAGTTCTTC. This encodes CASSQALGARGPYNEQFF.

This sequence joins TRBV27 and TRBJ1-1; D call uncertain. Per the germline V gene, CDR1 is MNHEY and CDR2 is SMNVEV (reference sequence). The CDR3 spans 16 residues. V was shortened by 1 base and J by 2 bases, with 14 bases between the two germline ends. The CDR3 sequence: CASSLLPLTVNTEAFF. CDR3 DNA: TGTGCCAGCAGTTTATTACCCTTAACAGTAAACACTGAAGCTTTCTTT.

This clonotype was recorded a few times. The chain links TRBV7-2 to TRBJ2-3, with 7 nucleotides matching TRBD2. The junction had 8 bases not matched to a gene; V was cut back by 1 base and J by 4 bases. The germline V gene encodes CDR1 SGHTA and CDR2 FQGNSA. The CDR3 runs to 16 residues. The CDR3 reads CASSLGRGSAADTQYF. CDR3 DNA: TGTGCCAGCAGCTTAGGGCGGGGGTCTGCGGCAGATACGCAGTATTTT. Together with reference TRBV7-2 and TRBJ2-3, the CDR3 gives the full variable domain: GAGVSQSPSNKVTEKGKDVELRCDPISGHTALYWYRQSLGQGLEFLIYFQGNSAPDKSGLPSDRFSAERTGGSVSTLTIQRTQQEDSAVYLCASSLGRGSAADTQYFGPGTRLTVL.